This passage covers 25 T cell receptor beta chains from one sample sequenced in a study of blood T cell repertoires in COVID-19. TCRdb keeps only in-frame clones here, not all; method: immunoSEQ multiplex PCR. Of 97,000 or so clones in the sample, about 85% are singletons; the top ten hold over 2%. Material: peripheral blood. These receptors were collected from a man in his fifties with active COVID-19.

This chain uses TRBV3-1 (or the pseudogene TRBV3-2) with TRBJ1-4; 9 nucleotides line up with TRBD1. Unmatched junction bases numbered 6, after V lost 2 bases and J lost 8 bases. Germline V gene sequence: CDR1 LGHDT, CDR2 YNNKEL (reference sequence). The CDR3 length is 15 residues. CDR3: CASSQPGQGGEKLFF. Written as DNA, the CDR3 is TGTGCCAGCAGCCAACCGGGACAGGGTGGGGAAAAACTGTTTTTT.

This clone was seen a single time. The chain is built from TRBV10-3 and TRBJ1-1; 7 nucleotides align to TRBD1. This CDR3 comprises 15 residues. V lost 6 bases to trimming and J lost 4 bases; unmatched junction nucleotides: 11. Per germline, CDR1 ENHRY and CDR2 SYGVKD. The CDR3 region is CAIRETGTLTTEAFF. CDR3 sequence (DNA): TGTGCCATCAGAGAGACAGGGACCCTTACCACTGAAGCTTTCTTT.

This chain uses TRBV2 with TRBJ2-1; 14 bases fit TRBD2. The CDR3 extends over 17 amino acids. Trimming removed 6 bases from V and 7 bases from J; junction bases left unmatched: 11. In germline, CDR1 is SNHLY, CDR2 FYNNEI. CDR3 sequence (DNA): TGTGCCAGCAGAAAGGGACTAGCGGGGGCCGAGGGGAATGAGCAGTTCTTC. Translation gives CASRKGLAGAEGNEQFF.

The chain combines TRBV5-1 with TRBJ1-2; a weak D match, TRBD1 (5 bases). The ends were cut back, 2 bases at V and 3 bases at J, with 8 bases in the middle. Germline V gene lookup returns CDR1 SGHRS and CDR2 YFSETQ. This CDR3 is built from 13 residues. CDR3 loop: CASSFSGDYGYTF. CDR3 nucleotide sequence: TGCGCCAGCAGCTTCTCGGGGGACTATGGCTACACCTTC.

The chain joins TRBV10-3 to TRBJ1-5; 9 nucleotides align to TRBD1. V lost 5 bases and J lost 0; bases outside the gene matches: 8. The CDR3 runs to 17 residues. The V gene's germline CDR1 is ENHRY and CDR2 SYGVKD. The CDR3 DNA reads as TGTGCCATCAGTCCAGGACAGGGGACATATAGCAATCAGCCCCAGCATTTT. This encodes CAISPGQGTYSNQPQHF.

The chain is built from TRBV6-2 or TRBV6-3 and TRBJ2-2; possibly TRBD1 for D (6 bases). Germline loops: CDR1 MNHEY, CDR2 SVGEGT. Trimming took 5 bases from V and 0 from J, leaving 13 bases between them. This CDR3 is built from 16 residues. Here the CDR3 reads CASSPGHDSNTGELFF. The DNA for the CDR3 is TGTGCCAGCAGTCCGGGACACGATTCGAACACCGGGGAGCTGTTTTTT.

The J gene is TRBJ2-5, the V gene TRBV18, with 8 bases fitting TRBD2. CDR1 and CDR2 (germline): KGHSH, LQKENI. The CDR3 spans 17 residues. V lost 3 bases, J lost 0 bases, and 9 bases stayed unmatched. CDR3 nucleotide sequence: TGTGCCAGCTCACCGACCAAAGGCGGGGGGTACCAAGAGACCCAGTACTTC. Translated, it gives CASSPTKGGGYQETQYF. Complete variable domain (other parts from reference TRBV18 and TRBJ2-5): NAGVMQNPRHLVRRRGQEARLRCSPMKGHSHVYWYRQLPEEGLKFMVYLQKENIIDESGMPKERFSAEFPKEGPSILRIQQVVRGDSAAYFCASSPTKGGGYQETQYFGPGTRLLVL.

The J gene is TRBJ2-1, the V gene TRBV9; TRBD2 is a possible D gene (7 bases). CDR3 size: 15 residues. Trimming removed 1 base from V and 9 bases from J, with 17 bases in between. Germline values: CDR1 SGDLS, CDR2 YYNGEE. The CDR3 DNA is TGTGCCAGCAGCGTACGGTTGGGGGGGCCGCCTGAGCAGTTCTTC. Protein: CASSVRLGGPPEQFF.

DNA of the CDR3: TGTGCCAGCAGTAGCGGGGGGCCGCAGTATTTT. Translated: CASSSGGPQYF. V is TRBV3-1 (or the pseudogene TRBV3-2) and J is TRBJ2-3, with TRBD2 identical over 10 bases. This CDR3 has 11 amino acids. V lost 6 bases to trimming and J lost 10 bases; unmatched junction nucleotides: 1. Per germline, CDR1 LGHDT and CDR2 YNNKEL (reference sequence).

The V gene is TRBV3-1 (or the pseudogene TRBV3-2), the J gene TRBJ2-7, with D hard to call. Trimming cost V 5 bases and J 1 base, with 6 bases left between them. The CDR3 runs 12 residues. Germline V gene sequence: CDR1 LGHDT, CDR2 YNNKEL (reference sequence). The CDR3, as DNA: TGTGCCAGCAGCTTCGGGTCCTACGAGCAGTACTTC. This gives the protein CASSFGSYEQYF.

The CDR3 DNA is TGTGCCACCAGCAGAGAGACAGGGGGTGGCTACACCTTC. It yields the protein CATSRETGGGYTF. The chain links TRBV15 to TRBJ1-2; 9 bases map to TRBD1. After removal of 0 bases from V and 7 bases from J, the junction contained 0 bases not matched to a gene. The CDR3 has 13 amino acids. The V gene's germline CDR1 is LNHNV and CDR2 YYDKDF (reference sequence).

V usage is TRBV4-1 and J usage is TRBJ2-7, with D maybe TRBD2 (5 bases). Germline V CDR1 and CDR2: MGHRA, YSYEKL. This CDR3 has 11 amino acids. V was cut by 1 base and J by 7 bases, with 5 bases left in between. This CDR3 reads CASSQGREQYF. The CDR3 nucleotides read TGCGCCAGCAGCCAAGGGAGGGAGCAGTACTTC.

The chain carries TRBV6-5 and TRBJ2-2, with TRBD1 matching 7 bases. This CDR3 is built from 15 residues. The germline V gene has CDR1 MNHEY and CDR2 SVGAGI. With 6 bases clipped from V and 4 bases from J, the junction kept 8 bases outside the gene matches. The CDR3 nucleotides are TGTGCCAGCAGGCCAGGGGGATCGGGCACCGGGGAGCTGTTTTTT. Translating it yields CASRPGGSGTGELFF.

This chain joins TRBV15 and TRBJ1-2; D perhaps matches TRBD1 (5 bases). Deletions cut 5 bases from V and 1 base from J, with 8 bases between. The CDR3 has 13 residues. The V gene's germline CDR1 is LNHNV and CDR2 YYDKDF (reference sequence). The DNA for the CDR3 is TGTGCCACCAGCCTTGACAGTAACTATGGCTACACCTTC. It is translated as CATSLDSNYGYTF.

The V gene is TRBV12-3 or TRBV12-4, the J gene TRBJ1-3; TRBD1 might be the D (6 bases). CDR3 length equals 13 residues. V shed 5 bases and J shed 6 bases, with 11 bases lying between them. The CDR3 region has the DNA TGTGCCAGCAGTCCGGGACATCCAAACACCATATATTTT. Translating it yields CASSPGHPNTIYF.

The CDR3 region is CASSGTGGSQPQHF. The CDR3 DNA follows: TGTGCCAGCAGCGGGACAGGGGGGTCTCAGCCCCAGCATTTT. The V call is TRBV6-5, the J call TRBJ1-5; 11 bases agree with TRBD1. In germline, CDR1 is MNHEY, CDR2 SVGAGI. J lost 6 bases, V lost 6 bases, and 4 bases had no gene match. This CDR3 is built from 14 residues.

The rearrangement joins TRBV18 to TRBJ2-2, with a possible D match to TRBD1 (5 bases). Trimming removed 3 bases at V and 1 base at J, with 12 bases between. The CDR3 covers 16 residues. Germline loops: CDR1 KGHSH, CDR2 LQKENI. The CDR3 region has the DNA TGTGCCAGCTCACCGCTCTTAGGACAGAACACCGGGGAGCTGTTTTTT. Amino acid sequence: CASSPLLGQNTGELFF.

This chain uses TRBV15 with TRBJ1-4; D is undetermined. Trimming stripped 8 bases from V and 3 bases from J, with 16 bases between. The CDR3 loop spans 15 amino acids. Germline CDR1 LNHNV, CDR2 YYDKDF (reference sequence). The CDR3 DNA reads TGTGCCACCTCATGGAGGGCGAGATCTAATGAAAAACTGTTTTTT. It encodes CATSWRARSNEKLFF.

In DNA, the CDR3 is TGTGCCAGCAGCTCAAGGGGGAAACAAGAGACCCAGTACTTC. This sequence encodes CASSSRGKQETQYF. This chain joins TRBV11-3 and TRBJ2-5; D may be TRBD1 (6 bases). The germline V gene has CDR1 SGHNT and CDR2 YENEEA. This CDR3 is 14 amino acids long. Trimming stripped 4 bases from V and 2 bases from J, with 11 bases between. Drawing the rest from reference TRBV11-3 and TRBJ2-5, the complete variable domain is EAGVVQSPRYKIIEKKQPVAFWCNPISGHNTLYWYLQNLGQGPELLIRYENEEAVDDSQLPKDRFSAERLKGVDSTLKIQPAELGDSAVYLCASSSRGKQETQYFGPGTRLLVL.

J is TRBJ2-5 and V is TRBV5-4, with D uncertain. V lost 0 bases and J lost 3, with 6 bases in between. Germline-derived CDR1 and CDR2 are SGHNT and YYREEE (reference sequence). The CDR3 runs to 13 residues. The CDR3: CASSLASEETQYF. CDR3 in DNA: TGTGCCAGCAGCTTGGCCAGCGAAGAGACCCAGTACTTC.

The chain is built from TRBV6-6 and TRBJ2-7; D ambiguous. CDR3 length: 14 residues. CDR1 MNHNY and CDR2 SVGAGI come from the germline V gene (reference sequence). V was cut by 5 bases and J by 0 bases, with 11 bases left in between. The CDR3 is CASSRSHGSYEQYF. The DNA for the CDR3 is TGTGCCAGCAGTAGATCCCACGGCTCCTACGAGCAGTACTTC.

The rearrangement uses TRBV11-2 and TRBJ1-3; D gene ambiguous. V lost 4 bases and J 0 bases, leaving 7 bases between the germline ends. Germline CDR1 SGHAT, CDR2 FQNNGV. This CDR3 spans 14 amino acids. The CDR3 DNA sequence: TGTGCCAGCAGCTATCGGGGCTCTGGAAACACCATATATTTT. Protein: CASSYRGSGNTIYF.

V gene TRBV11-1 combines with J gene TRBJ1-1; TRBD1 might be the D (5 bases). Germline V lookup: CDR1 SGHAT, CDR2 FQDESV (reference sequence). This CDR3 contains 13 residues. V was cut by 2 bases and J by 3 bases, with 7 bases left in between. The CDR3 nucleotides are TGTGCCAGCAGCTTATCGGGGGACACTGAAGCTTTCTTT. As protein: CASSLSGDTEAFF.

The chain employs TRBV29-1 and TRBJ2-3; possibly TRBD2 for D (5 bases). Trimming left V 3 bases short and J 3 bases short, with 10 bases between. The CDR3 is made up of 13 amino acids. Germline-derived CDR1 and CDR2 are SQVTM and ANQGSEA. CDR3 bases: TGCAGCGTTGAGCTAGCAGAGACAGATACGCAGTATTTT. It codes for CSVELAETDTQYF.

CDR3 loop: CASGWRGPGGFGANVLTF. CDR3 bases: TGTGCCAGCGGATGGCGGGGGCCAGGGGGCTTTGGGGCCAACGTCCTGACTTTC. V is TRBV28 and J is TRBJ2-6; D perhaps matches TRBD1 (8 bases). This CDR3 has 18 amino acids. The V end was cut by 8 bases, the J end by 3 bases, with 23 bases between. CDR1 and CDR2 (germline): MDHEN, SYDVKM.